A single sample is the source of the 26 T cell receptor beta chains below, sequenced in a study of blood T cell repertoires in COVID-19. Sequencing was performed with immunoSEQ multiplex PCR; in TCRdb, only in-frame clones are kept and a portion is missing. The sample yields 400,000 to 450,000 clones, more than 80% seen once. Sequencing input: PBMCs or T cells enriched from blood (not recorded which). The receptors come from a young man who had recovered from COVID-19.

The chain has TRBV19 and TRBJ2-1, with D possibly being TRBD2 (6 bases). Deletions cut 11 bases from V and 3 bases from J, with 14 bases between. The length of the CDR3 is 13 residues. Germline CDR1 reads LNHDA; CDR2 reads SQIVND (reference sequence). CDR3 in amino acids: CACGGAGYNEQFF. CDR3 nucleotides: TGTGCCTGCGGAGGAGCGGGCTACAATGAGCAGTTCTTC.

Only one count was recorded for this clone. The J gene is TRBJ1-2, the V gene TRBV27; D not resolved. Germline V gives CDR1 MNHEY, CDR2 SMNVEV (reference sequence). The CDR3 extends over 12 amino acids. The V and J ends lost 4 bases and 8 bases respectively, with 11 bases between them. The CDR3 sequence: CASSSEGGGYTF. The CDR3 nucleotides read TGTGCCAGCAGTTCGGAGGGTGGAGGCTACACCTTC.

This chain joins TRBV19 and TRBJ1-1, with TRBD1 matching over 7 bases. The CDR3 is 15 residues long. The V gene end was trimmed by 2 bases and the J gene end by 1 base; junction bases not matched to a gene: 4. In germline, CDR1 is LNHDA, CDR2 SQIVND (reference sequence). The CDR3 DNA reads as TGTGCCAGTAGTATAACAGGGGCCCCGAACACTGAAGCTTTCTTT. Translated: CASSITGAPNTEAFF.

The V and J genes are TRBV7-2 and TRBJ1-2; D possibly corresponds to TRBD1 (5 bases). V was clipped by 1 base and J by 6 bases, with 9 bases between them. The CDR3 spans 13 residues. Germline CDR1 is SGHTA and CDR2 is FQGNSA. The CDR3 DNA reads TGTGCCAGCAGCTTAGGCTGGGGCCATGGCTACACCTTC. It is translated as CASSLGWGHGYTF.

The DNA of the CDR3 is TGTGCCAGCTCACCACCGTCCAGTCGCTCTGGAAACACCATATATTTT. Residues: CASSPPSSRSGNTIYF. J is TRBJ1-3 and V is TRBV18; D ambiguous. Germline CDR1 KGHSH, CDR2 LQKENI. The CDR3 extends over 16 amino acids. V was pared by 0 bases and J by 0 bases, with 9 bases between.

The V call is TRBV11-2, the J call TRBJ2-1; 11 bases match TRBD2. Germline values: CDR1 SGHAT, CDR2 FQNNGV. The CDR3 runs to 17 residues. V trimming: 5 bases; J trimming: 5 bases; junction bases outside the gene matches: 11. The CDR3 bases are TGTGCCAGCAGCCAACTAGTCGGGACTAGCGGCCACAATGAGCAGTTCTTC. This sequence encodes CASSQLVGTSGHNEQFF. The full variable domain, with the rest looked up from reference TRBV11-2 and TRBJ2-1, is EAGVAQSPRYKIIEKRQSVAFWCNPISGHATLYWYQQILGQGPKLLIQFQNNGVVDDSQLPKDRFSAERLKGVDSTLKIQPAKLEDSAVYLCASSQLVGTSGHNEQFFGPGTRLTVL.

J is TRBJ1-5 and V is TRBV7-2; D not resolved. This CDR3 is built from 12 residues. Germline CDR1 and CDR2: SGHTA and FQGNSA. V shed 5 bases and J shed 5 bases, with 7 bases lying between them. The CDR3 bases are TGTGCCAGCAGCGTTAGTGATCAGCCCCAGCATTTT. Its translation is CASSVSDQPQHF. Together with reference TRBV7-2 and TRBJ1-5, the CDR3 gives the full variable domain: GAGVSQSPSNKVTEKGKDVELRCDPISGHTALYWYRQSLGQGLEFLIYFQGNSAPDKSGLPSDRFSAERTGGSVSTLTIQRTQQEDSAVYLCASSVSDQPQHFGDGTRLSIL.

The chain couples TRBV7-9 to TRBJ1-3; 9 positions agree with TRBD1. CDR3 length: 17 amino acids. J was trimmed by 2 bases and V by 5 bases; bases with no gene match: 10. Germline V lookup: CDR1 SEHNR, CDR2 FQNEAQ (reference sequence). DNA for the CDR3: TGTGCCAGCAGCCTCGGGACAGGGTATTCGCCTGGAAACACCATATATTTT. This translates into CASSLGTGYSPGNTIYF.

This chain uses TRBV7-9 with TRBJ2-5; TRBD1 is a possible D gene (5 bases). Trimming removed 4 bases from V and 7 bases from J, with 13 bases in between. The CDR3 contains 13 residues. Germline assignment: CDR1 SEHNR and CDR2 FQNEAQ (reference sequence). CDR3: CASSSQGLGTQYF. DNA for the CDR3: TGTGCCAGCAGCTCCCAGGGTCTAGGGACCCAGTACTTC.

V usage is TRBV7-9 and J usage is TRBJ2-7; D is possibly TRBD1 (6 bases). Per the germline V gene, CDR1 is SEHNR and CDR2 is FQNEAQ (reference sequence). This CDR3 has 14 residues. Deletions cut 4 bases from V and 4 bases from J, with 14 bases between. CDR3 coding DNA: TGTGCCAGCAGCTCGGACAGCGGACAGTACGAGCAGTACTTC. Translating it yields CASSSDSGQYEQYF.

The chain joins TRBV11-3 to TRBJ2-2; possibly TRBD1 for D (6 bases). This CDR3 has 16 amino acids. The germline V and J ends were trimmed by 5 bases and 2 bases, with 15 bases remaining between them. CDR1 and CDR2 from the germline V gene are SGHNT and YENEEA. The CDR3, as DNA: TGTGCCAGCAGCCCAACCCCGGGACACAACACCGGGGAGCTGTTTTTT. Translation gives CASSPTPGHNTGELFF.

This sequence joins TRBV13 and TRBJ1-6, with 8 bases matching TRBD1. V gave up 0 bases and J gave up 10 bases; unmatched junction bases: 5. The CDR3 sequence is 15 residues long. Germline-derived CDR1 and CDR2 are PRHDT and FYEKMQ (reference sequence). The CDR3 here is CASSLGQGAQSPLHF. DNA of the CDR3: TGTGCCAGCAGCTTAGGGCAGGGGGCTCAGTCACCCCTCCACTTT.

CDR3 amino acids: CASSSMNTDTQYF. CDR3 bases: TGTGCCAGCAGCTCTATGAACACAGATACGCAGTATTTT. The chain combines TRBV7-3 with TRBJ2-3; D is unclear. Trimming took 4 bases from V and 2 from J, leaving 7 bases between them. Germline V gives CDR1 SGHTA, CDR2 FQGTGA. This CDR3 has 13 amino acids.

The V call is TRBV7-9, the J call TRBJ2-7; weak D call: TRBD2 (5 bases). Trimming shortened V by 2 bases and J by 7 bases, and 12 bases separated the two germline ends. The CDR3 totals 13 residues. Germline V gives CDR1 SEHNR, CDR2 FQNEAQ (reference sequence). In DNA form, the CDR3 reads TGTGCCAGCAGCTTAAGGACTGGAATAGAGCAGTACTTC. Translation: CASSLRTGIEQYF.

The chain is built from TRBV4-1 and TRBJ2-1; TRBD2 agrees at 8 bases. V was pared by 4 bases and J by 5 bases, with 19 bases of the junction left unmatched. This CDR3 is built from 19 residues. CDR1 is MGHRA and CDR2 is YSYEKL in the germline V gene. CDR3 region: CASSRTGLAGVAGDNEQFF. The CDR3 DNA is TGCGCCAGCAGCCGAACGGGGCTAGCGGGCGTCGCTGGGGACAATGAGCAGTTCTTC.

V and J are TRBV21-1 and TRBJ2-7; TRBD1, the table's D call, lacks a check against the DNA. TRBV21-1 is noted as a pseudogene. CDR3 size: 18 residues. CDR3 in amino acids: CASSKEGGRQGPSYEQYF. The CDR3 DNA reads TGTGCCAGCAGCAAAGAGGGAGGCCGACAGGGTCCGTCCTACGAGCAGTACTTC.

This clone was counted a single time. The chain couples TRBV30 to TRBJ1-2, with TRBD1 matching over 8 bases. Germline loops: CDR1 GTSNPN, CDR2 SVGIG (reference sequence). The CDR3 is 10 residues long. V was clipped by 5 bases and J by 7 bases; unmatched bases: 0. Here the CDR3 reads CAWDRGGYTF. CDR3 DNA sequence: TGTGCCTGGGACAGGGGTGGCTACACCTTC. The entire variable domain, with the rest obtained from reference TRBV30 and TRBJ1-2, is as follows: SQTIHQWPATLVQPVGSPLSLECTVEGTSNPNLYWYRQAAGRGLQLLFYSVGIGQISSEVPQNLSASRPQDRQFILSSKKLLLSDSGFYLCAWDRGGYTFGSGTRLTVV.

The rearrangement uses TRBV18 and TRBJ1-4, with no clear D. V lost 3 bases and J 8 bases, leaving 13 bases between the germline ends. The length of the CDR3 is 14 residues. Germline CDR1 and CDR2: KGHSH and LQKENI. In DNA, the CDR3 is TGTGCCAGCTCACCCGGGTCGGGGTTGGAAAAACTGTTTTTT. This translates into CASSPGSGLEKLFF. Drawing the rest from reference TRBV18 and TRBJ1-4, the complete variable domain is NAGVMQNPRHLVRRRGQEARLRCSPMKGHSHVYWYRQLPEEGLKFMVYLQKENIIDESGMPKERFSAEFPKEGPSILRIQQVVRGDSAAYFCASSPGSGLEKLFFGSGTQLSVL.

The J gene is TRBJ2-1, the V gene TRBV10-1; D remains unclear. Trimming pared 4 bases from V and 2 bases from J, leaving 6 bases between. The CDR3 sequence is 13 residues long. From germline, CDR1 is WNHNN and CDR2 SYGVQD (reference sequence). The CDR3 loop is CASSASTYNEQFF. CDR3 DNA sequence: TGCGCCAGCAGTGCTTCTACCTACAATGAGCAGTTCTTC.

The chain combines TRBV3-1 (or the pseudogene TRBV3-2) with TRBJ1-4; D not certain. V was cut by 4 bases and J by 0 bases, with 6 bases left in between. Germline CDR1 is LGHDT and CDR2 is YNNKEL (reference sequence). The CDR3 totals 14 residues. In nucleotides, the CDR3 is TGTGCCAGCAGCCCCTATCCAACTAATGAAAAACTGTTTTTT. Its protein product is CASSPYPTNEKLFF.

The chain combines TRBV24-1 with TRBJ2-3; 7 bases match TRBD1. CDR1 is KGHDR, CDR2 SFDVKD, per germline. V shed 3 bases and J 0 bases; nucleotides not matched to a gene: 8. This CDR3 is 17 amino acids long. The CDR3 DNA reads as TGTGCCACCAGTGATCGCCTAGGACAGGCTAGCACAGATACGCAGTATTTT. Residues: CATSDRLGQASTDTQYF.

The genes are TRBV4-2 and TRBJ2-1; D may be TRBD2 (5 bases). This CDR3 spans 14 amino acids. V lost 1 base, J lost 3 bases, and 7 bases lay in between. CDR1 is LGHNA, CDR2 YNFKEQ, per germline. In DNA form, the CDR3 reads TGTGCCAGCAGCCAAGTAGAGGGCTACAATGAGCAGTTCTTC. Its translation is CASSQVEGYNEQFF.

The CDR3 sequence: CASSIDDSATNEKLFF. In DNA, the CDR3 is TGTGCCAGTAGTATAGACGACAGTGCAACTAATGAAAAACTGTTTTTT. The chain has TRBV19 and TRBJ1-4, with D possibly being TRBD1 (5 bases). V dropped 0 bases and J dropped 0 bases, with 8 bases sitting between them. Germline values: CDR1 LNHDA, CDR2 SQIVND (reference sequence). This CDR3 is built from 16 residues. The variable domain in full, completed from reference TRBV19 and TRBJ1-4, reads DGGITQSPKYLFRKEGQNVTLSCEQNLNHDAMYWYRQDPGQGLRLIYYSQIVNDFQKGDIAEGYSVSREKKESFPLTVTSAQKNPTAFYLCASSIDDSATNEKLFFGSGTQLSVL.

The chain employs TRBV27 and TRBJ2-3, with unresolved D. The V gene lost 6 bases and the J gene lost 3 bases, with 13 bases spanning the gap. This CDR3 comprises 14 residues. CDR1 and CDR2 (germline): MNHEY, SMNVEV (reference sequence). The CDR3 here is CASRSSWFTDTQYF. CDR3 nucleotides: TGTGCCAGCAGGTCTAGTTGGTTTACAGATACGCAGTATTTT.

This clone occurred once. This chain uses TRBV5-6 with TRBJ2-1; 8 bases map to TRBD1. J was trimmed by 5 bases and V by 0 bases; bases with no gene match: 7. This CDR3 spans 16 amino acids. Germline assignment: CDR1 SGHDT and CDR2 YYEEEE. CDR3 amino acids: CASSLVGQGGNNEQFF. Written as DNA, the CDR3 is TGTGCCAGCAGCTTGGTCGGACAGGGAGGTAACAATGAGCAGTTCTTC.

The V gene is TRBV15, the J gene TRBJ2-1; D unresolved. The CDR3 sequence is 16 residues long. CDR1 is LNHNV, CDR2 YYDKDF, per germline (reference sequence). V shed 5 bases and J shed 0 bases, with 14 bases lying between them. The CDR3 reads CATSRPDSPSYNEQFF. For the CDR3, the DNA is TGTGCCACCAGCCGACCCGACTCCCCCTCCTACAATGAGCAGTTCTTC. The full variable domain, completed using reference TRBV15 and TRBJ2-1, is DAMVIQNPRYQVTQFGKPVTLSCSQTLNHNVMYWYQQKSSQAPKLLFHYYDKDFNNEADTPDNFQSRRPNTSFCFLDIRSPGLGDTAMYLCATSRPDSPSYNEQFFGPGTRLTVL.